This paragraph covers one T cell receptor (beta chain) sequence. Profiling relied on immunoSEQ multiplex PCR, and the TCRdb table lists in-frame clones only, not all of them. This sample has tens of thousands of clones, with over 80% found just once. The V gene lost 2 bases and the J gene lost 7 bases, with 13 bases spanning the gap. The length of the CDR3 is 14 residues. CDR1 and CDR2 (germline): SGDLS, YYNGEE. The sample is drawn from a study of OX40 agonist ivuxolimab in advanced cancers. V and J are TRBV9 and TRBJ2-1, with a weak D call TRBD2 (6 bases). Here the sequenced sample was CD4+ or CD8+ T cells sorted from blood, taken in a trial of the OX40 agonist ivuxolimab. The TCR was taken from an adult with an advanced solid tumor such as melanoma, head and neck, liver or kidney cancer. The CDR3 here is CASSVGVAGNEQFF. CDR3 bases: TGTGCCAGCAGCGTCGGTGTTGCGGGAAATGAGCAGTTCTTC.